The entry that follows covers one TCR beta chain sequence. Its antigen is still unknown. Per-base qualities were not stored, and no clone one base away is much larger. This sample is part of a study of shared clonotypes between healthy human individuals (dated by TCRdb to 2020 to 2022). Background on the whole study: Two women and three men aged 18 to 49 years were included in the cohort. For each donor, three plates each were used for CD4 naive and CD4 memory, two plates were used for CD8 naive, and one plate was used for CD8 memory. The study deeply sequenced blood TCR repertoires of 5 or 6 healthy adults to estimate repertoire size and the extent of clonotype sharing between individuals. To increase sequencing depth and limit assay-specific biases, different laboratories used diverse techniques to prepare libraries and sequence TCR repertoires. Per donor, leukapheresis produced somewhere between about 0.94 and 8.9 billion PBMCs.

Using the deep immunoSEQ assay, TCR CDR3 regions were amplified from genomic DNA by multiplex PCR. Extracted genomic DNA from each cell subset was distributed evenly across all wells of several immunoSEQ 96-well plates, and each plate was treated as a replicate. Each replicate PCR for sorted subsets received about 200 ng genomic DNA, equal to about 29,000 T cell genomes. Purified libraries were measured with a Qubit 3.0 fluorometer, size-checked on a Bioanalyzer 2100, and measured again with the KAPA Library Quantification kit. Every immunoSEQ 96-well plate was sequenced on a dedicated single-read 150-cycle Illumina NextSeq 550 flow cell. Per the source publication's procedure: Because only junctional sequences without quality scores were contained in the immunoSEQ output, filtering matching that applied to full-length reads could not be performed. Sequences were annotated with PyIR, a Python wrapper for IgBLAST v1.9, and V/J genes and CDR3 were assigned using IMGT germline references. Reads were removed for weak V/J assignments (E-value above 1e-6), missing CDR3, stop codons, out-of-frame junctions, or ambiguous translated residues. V3J clonotypes were defined as sequences sharing an identical inferred V gene, J gene, and CDR3 amino acid sequence. To compute the percentage overlap between repertoires, the number of shared unique clonotypes was divided by the size of the smaller repertoire. Richness of each repertoire was evaluated using RTK rarefaction, the Chao1 estimator, and Recon v2.1 estimates of unobserved clonotypes. Generation probabilities were computed with OLGA for all TCRbeta clonotypes obtained by the gDNA method from four donors. This immuneACCESS table, as held by TCRdb, lists in-frame sequences with V and J called but not all clones. Of the missing ones, under half trace to an unresolved V gene in checked studies; the others have no known cause. From that table come the V and J calls and clone size; the DNA was used to work out D and trimming. This sample has around 700,000 clones in its table, and 74% of those were observed once. Around 1.6% of the sample rests with the top ten.

On the study overall, not on this receptor specifically: Across a handful of donors, about 5% of naive CD4, approximately 3.6% of naive CD8, about 2% of memory CD4, and 0.4% of memory CD8 clonotypes were shared. Naive subsets generally had larger estimated clonotype richness than memory subsets. Compared with non-shared clonotypes, clonotypes shared by all four sorted-subset donors had higher generation probabilities. Rarefaction of sorted-subset datasets indicated incomplete sequencing despite the large sequencing depth. Pairwise subsampling led to the expectation that sequencing depth would affect the degree of clonotype sharing among donors. Only blood was sampled, and tissue TCR repertoires likely differ from those in blood. The small number of donors limited the genetic and exposure-history diversity represented.

Healthy HIV-negative adults with no recently reported acute infections or vaccinations were included as donors. Only Caucasian adults living in Nashville, Tennessee, USA were represented among the donors. Magnetic negative selection was used to enrich CD4+ T cells, after which naive cells were positively selected on CD45RA and the negative fraction became the memory subset. Blood was obtained by leukapheresis, after which PBMCs were separated by Ficoll-Histopaque density gradient centrifugation and cryopreserved in liquid nitrogen vapor phase. Analytical flow cytometry was used to check the purity and quantity of every magnetically sorted T cell population. From each sorted fraction, genomic DNA was isolated and quantified by UV absorbance on a Nanodrop 2000c. The CDR3 runs 15 amino acids, cysteine and phenylalanine included. Kept here is only the CDR3 DNA, which spans 45 bases and is read in frame from base 1. In the germline V gene, CDR1 corresponds to MDHEN and CDR2 to SYDVKM. The germline ends are 16 bases apart after V is trimmed by 6 bases and J by 1 base.

The clonotype originates from a woman in her twenties or thirties in good health. Sample: memory CD4+ T cells sorted from blood. Explained via the paper, the cell subset or site label denotes: CD45RA-negative fraction. The V and J genes are TRBV28 and TRBJ2-7; the D call is tentative, TRBD1 or TRBD2, as each matches 5 bases. The DNA sequence is given as TGTGCCAGCAGCCCCTCCGGGGCTGGATCCTACGAGCAGTACTTC. This sequence encodes CASSPSGAGSYEQYF.